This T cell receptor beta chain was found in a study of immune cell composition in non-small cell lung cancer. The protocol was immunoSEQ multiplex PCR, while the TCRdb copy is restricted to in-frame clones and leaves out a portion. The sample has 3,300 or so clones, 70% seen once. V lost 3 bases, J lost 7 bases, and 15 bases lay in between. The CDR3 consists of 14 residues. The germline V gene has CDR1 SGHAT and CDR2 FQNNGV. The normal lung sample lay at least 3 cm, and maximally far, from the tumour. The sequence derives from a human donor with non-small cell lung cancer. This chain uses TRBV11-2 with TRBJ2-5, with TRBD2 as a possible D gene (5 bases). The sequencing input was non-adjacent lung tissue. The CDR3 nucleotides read TGTGCCAGCAGCTTTTGGACTGGGTCTTCGACCCAGTACTTC. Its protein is CASSFWTGSSTQYF.